This entry describes one TCR beta chain. Its antigen is still unknown. Per germline, CDR1 LNHDA and CDR2 SQIVND (reference sequence). This CDR3 has 14 residues. Trimming removed 6 bases from V and 8 bases from J, with 16 bases in between. TCRdb's copy holds only in-frame clones and misses some; the assay was immunoSEQ multiplex PCR. This sample has nearly 50,000 clones, with more than 85% found just once. This sample stems from a study of OX40 agonist ivuxolimab in advanced cancers. About the study: Participants, 65% to 85% male, averaged approximately 65 years of age, ranging from about 20 to 79.

Findings and caveats of the study: Relative to CD4+, CD8+ T cells held more expanded clones on average.

The sequenced sample was CD4+ or CD8+ T cells sorted from blood, obtained in a trial of the OX40 agonist ivuxolimab. This receptor was identified in an adult with an advanced solid tumor such as melanoma, head and neck, liver or kidney cancer. V is TRBV19 and J is TRBJ1-4; a weak D match, TRBD1 (6 bases). CDR3 region: CASSTGGQGEKLFF. DNA for the CDR3: TGTGCCAGTAGCACGGGGGGGCAGGGGGAAAAACTGTTTTTT.